The source of this TCR beta chain is a study of T cells after yellow fever vaccination. The overall study: Where fractions had low cell numbers, libraries were prepared from them with the SMART-Seq v4 Ultra Low Input RNA kit. Study-wide results and limits: Post-booster repertoires contained most primary-vaccination clones again (about 95% CD4, around 89% CD8).

Notes on this clonotype: Its matching antigen is unknown.

One entry per CDR3 protein, called by TCRdb with MiXCR from the 5' RACE reads. This table has over 200,000 distinct CDR3 sequences, 6% to 8% appearing once. From germline, CDR1 is SGHDT and CDR2 YYEEEE. V lost 0 bases and J 10 bases, leaving 16 bases between the germline ends. The CDR3 contains 14 residues. The TCR was taken from a man aged 25-40 years who received the YFV17D yellow fever vaccine. This chain joins TRBV5-6 and TRBJ1-1; D call uncertain. The specimen was CD4+ T cells sorted from PBMCs, collected on the day of the yellow fever booster vaccination. In DNA form, the CDR3 reads TGTGCCAGCAGCTTGGGTCAAAGGCATCGGAGAGCTTTCTTT. Protein product: CASSLGQRHRRAFF.